This TCR beta chain was sequenced during a study of T-cell memory formation after mild COVID-19. General observations from the study: A second wave of clones peaked on day 37, and their SARS-CoV-2 specificity went unconfirmed. Contracting CD4+ clones lay largely in CM and EM, with CD8+ ones residing in EMRA.

Germline V gene data show CDR1 as SQVTM and CDR2 as ANQGSEA. Trimming took 6 bases from V and 4 from J, leaving 12 bases between them. The CDR3 length is 12 residues. Points on this clonotype: The antigen remains unidentified.

From the 5' RACE reads, TCRdb called clonotypes with MiXCR, one entry per CDR3 protein. The sample lists a few hundred thousand distinct CDR3 sequences; more than 20% were seen once. Sequencing input: PBMCs or a T cell subset sorted from them (not recorded which). This sequence was found in an adult woman who had mild COVID-19 (a few samples of this study predate the infection). Cell type and time point are not known. This rearrangement joins TRBV29-1 to TRBJ1-1; maybe TRBD1 (6 bases). CDR3: CSVLQGVTEAFF. The CDR3 nucleotides are TGCAGCGTCTTACAGGGAGTCACTGAAGCTTTCTTT.